The 9 T cell receptor beta chains below were found in one sample sequenced in a study of beta chain features in type 1 diabetes. Since all of the isolated RNA was reverse transcribed, expressed TCRB transcripts were what got sequenced. Sequencing was performed with immunoSEQ multiplex PCR; in TCRdb, only in-frame clones are kept and a portion is missing. The repertoire has 200,000 to 250,000 clones, 25% to 35% of them found once; the top ten carry 3.5% to 4%. Sequencing was done on a sample of central memory CD4+ T cells from blood. The receptors originated from a man younger than 40 in good health.

This clone was found a few times. The chain couples TRBV7-8 to TRBJ2-5; no reliable D call. Per the germline V gene, CDR1 is SGHVS and CDR2 is FQNEAQ. Trimming left V 5 bases short and J 5 bases short, with 12 bases between. The CDR3 sequence is 13 residues long. DNA for the CDR3: TGTGCCAGCAGCGAGAACCAAGGGGAGACCCAGTACTTC. Translation gives CASSENQGETQYF.

This clone came up a few times. The V and J genes are TRBV29-1 and TRBJ2-3, with 8 bases matching TRBD2. The germline CDR1 and CDR2 sequences are SQVTM and ANQGSEA. Trimming took 6 bases from V and 8 from J; bases not matched to a gene: 10. The CDR3 consists of 13 residues. In DNA form, the CDR3 reads TGCAGCGTGGGACTAGGAGTAGACAGTACGCAGTATTTT. Its translation: CSVGLGVDSTQYF.

The chain is built from TRBV30 and TRBJ2-3; possible D gene TRBD1, 6 bases. This CDR3 contains 14 residues. Germline V gene data show CDR1 as GTSNPN and CDR2 as SVGIG (reference sequence). The germline V and J ends were trimmed by 1 base and 6 bases, with 14 bases remaining between them. CDR3 DNA sequence: TGTGCCTGGAGTGGCAGGCCAGGGGCTGATACGCAGTATTTT. Amino acids: CAWSGRPGADTQYF. Full variable domain (rest looked up from reference TRBV30 and TRBJ2-3): SQTIHQWPATLVQPVGSPLSLECTVEGTSNPNLYWYRQAAGRGLQLLFYSVGIGQISSEVPQNLSASRPQDRQFILSSKKLLLSDSGFYLCAWSGRPGADTQYFGPGTRLTVL.

This clone was seen ten or more times. The chain employs TRBV5-4 and TRBJ2-1; 9 positions match TRBD1. Germline CDR1 reads SGHNT; CDR2 reads YYREEE (reference sequence). With V trimmed by 6 bases and J by 0 bases, 7 bases remained unmatched. This CDR3 contains 16 residues. The CDR3 loop reads CASNSQGARSYNEQFF. CDR3 bases: TGTGCCAGCAACTCACAGGGGGCCCGCTCCTACAATGAGCAGTTCTTC. The complete variable domain, with remaining parts taken from reference TRBV5-4 and TRBJ2-1, reads ETGVTQSPTHLIKTRGQQVTLRCSSQSGHNTVSWYQQALGQGPQFIFQYYREEENGRGNFPPRFSGLQFPNYSSELNVNALELDDSALYLCASNSQGARSYNEQFFGPGTRLTVL.

This chain joins TRBV5-1 and TRBJ2-7; D call uncertain. The CDR3 has 14 amino acids. The V end was cut by 0 bases, the J end by 0 bases, with 7 bases between. CDR1 is SGHRS and CDR2 is YFSETQ in the germline V gene. The CDR3 DNA reads TGCGCCAGCAGCTTGGATACAGTCTCCTACGAGCAGTACTTC. Translated: CASSLDTVSYEQYF.

The table lists this clone with a few counts. The chain is built from TRBV6-5 and TRBJ2-7; 8 bases align to TRBD1. From germline, CDR1 is MNHEY and CDR2 SVGAGI. The J segment lost 4 bases and the V segment lost 10 bases, leaving 9 bases of the junction unmatched. This CDR3 has 13 amino acids. CDR3 DNA: TGTGCCACCCGGACAGGGCGGAATTACGAGCAGTACTTC. Protein product: CATRTGRNYEQYF.

The rearrangement uses TRBV6-1 and TRBJ2-7, with 8 positions matching TRBD1. The V gene's germline CDR1 is MNHNS and CDR2 SASEGT. The CDR3 contains 15 residues. The V segment lost 1 base and the J segment 3 bases; nucleotides outside the gene matches: 5. CDR3 in DNA: TGTGCCAGCAGTGAAGGGACAGGGACTTACTACGAGCAGTACTTC. Translation: CASSEGTGTYYEQYF.

The gene calls are TRBV30 and TRBJ1-1, with D possibly matching TRBD1 (6 bases). The CDR3 consists of 14 residues. Germline values: CDR1 GTSNPN, CDR2 SVGIG (reference sequence). V shed 0 bases and J shed 3 bases, with 11 bases lying between them. For the CDR3, the DNA is TGTGCCTGGAGTGTAACAGGGAGGTACACTGAAGCTTTCTTT. This translates into CAWSVTGRYTEAFF.

The chain couples TRBV4-1 to TRBJ2-3; possibly TRBD1 for D (6 bases). The CDR3 runs 16 residues. CDR1 and CDR2 (germline): MGHRA, YSYEKL. Trimming left V 0 bases short and J 2 bases short, with 12 bases between. The CDR3 nucleotides are TGCGCCAGCAGCCAAGATCCGGGACAACTCACAGATACGCAGTATTTT. Protein sequence: CASSQDPGQLTDTQYF.